The rows below give T cell receptor beta chains drawn from one sample of a study of T cells after posttransplantation cyclophosphamide. Generated by immunoSEQ multiplex PCR, the TCRdb table keeps only in-frame clones and is missing some. Among around 16,000 clones listed, 90% to 95% were seen once. Material: naive CD4+ T cells sorted from blood. The receptors were gathered from a woman in her 50s in good health and a related stem cell transplant donor. CDR3s include the opening cysteine and the closing phenylalanine or tryptophan. The D gene is left open where the match is weak.

NA	TRBJ1-1	TRBV5-1	CASSGRITGVNTEAFF
TRBD1	TRBJ1-5	TRBV28	CASSSRTGTRNNQPQHF
NA	TRBJ1-5	TRBV29-1	CSVEVRGGQPQHF
TRBD2	TRBJ2-3	TRBV5-6	CASSLRTSGSDTQYF
NA	TRBJ1-2	TRBV27	CASSLAWNYGYTF
NA	TRBJ2-3	TRBV5-4	CASRGRQTGTSTDTQYF
NA	TRBJ2-3	TRBV4-2	CASSQDPAHSGTDTQYF
TRBD1	TRBJ2-7	TRBV7-9	CASSSYDRADREQYF
TRBD2	TRBJ2-7	TRBV4-1	CASSQEGSGRPYEQYF
NA	TRBJ2-7	TRBV5-1	CASSLLATGYEQYF
TRBD2	TRBJ2-1	TRBV28	CASQLASGRYNEQFF
TRBD1	TRBJ1-2	TRBV29-1	CSVDRGGNGYTF
TRBD1	TRBJ1-1	TRBV29-1	CSVAGQVTEAFF
NA	NA	TRBV19	CASSIGRVNYEQYF
NA	TRBJ1-2	TRBV6-5	CASSYSGYTYGYTF
NA	TRBJ1-1	TRBV7-3	CASSPGGDTEAFF
NA	TRBJ2-1	TRBV19	CASASYRPPGHNEQFF
NA	TRBJ1-1	TRBV6-1	CASRGRRVNTEAFF
TRBD1	TRBJ2-1	TRBV27	CASSPHRGHEQFF
NA	TRBJ1-1	TRBV10-1	CASSESVILNTEAFF
TRBD1	TRBJ2-7	TRBV19	CASLDRAPNPFYEQYF
NA	TRBJ2-5	TRBV27	CASSLRLDAQETQYF
TRBD2	TRBJ2-7	TRBV5-1	CASTTPLAGAREQYF
TRBD1	TRBJ2-5	TRBV7-2	CASSLVRGGRWTGRETQYF
NA	TRBJ2-2	TRBV7-2	CASSPRGADTGELFF
NA	TRBJ1-1	TRBV9	CASSSPGGGAFF
TRBD1	TRBJ1-2	TRBV30	CAWSQGAGGTGYTF
TRBD1	TRBJ2-5	TRBV7-9	CASSVDRWTQYF
NA	TRBJ2-1	TRBV9	CASSVAGTATYNEQFF
NA	TRBJ2-7	TRBV19	CASSIAGRGYEQYF
TRBD2	TRBJ2-5	TRBV5-4	CASSLGTSGTETQYF
TRBD1	TRBJ1-2	TRBV28	CASSLGQGGSYGYTF
NA	TRBJ1-5	TRBV10-3	CAISEANSNQPQHF
NA	TRBJ2-7	TRBV7-3	CASSLKAGEQYF
NA	TRBJ1-1	TRBV5-1	CASSLGGSDTEAFF
TRBD2	TRBJ2-1	TRBV12-5	CASGPGGGFEQFF
TRBD1	TRBJ1-2	TRBV19	CASSGQGSGYTF
NA	TRBJ1-1	TRBV6-1	CARPAQGRNTEAFF
TRBD2	TRBJ2-1	TRBV18	CASSQNPGLAGAGGDEQFF
NA	TRBJ2-5	TRBV9	CASSGLEETQYF
NA	TRBJ1-2	TRBV7-2	CASSPRAGVGGYTF
NA	TRBJ2-2	TRBV7-3	CASSLDRAGELFF
TRBD2	TRBJ2-5	TRBV29-1	CSVDPAGGEETQYF